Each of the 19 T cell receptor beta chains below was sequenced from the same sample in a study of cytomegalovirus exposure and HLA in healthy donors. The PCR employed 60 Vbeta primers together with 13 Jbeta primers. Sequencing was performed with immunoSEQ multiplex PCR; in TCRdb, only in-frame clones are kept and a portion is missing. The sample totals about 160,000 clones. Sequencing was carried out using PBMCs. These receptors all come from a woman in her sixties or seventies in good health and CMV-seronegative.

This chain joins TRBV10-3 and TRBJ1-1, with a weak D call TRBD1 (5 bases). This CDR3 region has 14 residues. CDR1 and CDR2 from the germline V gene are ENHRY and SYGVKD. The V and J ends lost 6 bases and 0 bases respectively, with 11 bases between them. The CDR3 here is CAIRPRDLNTEAFF. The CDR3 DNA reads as TGTGCCATCAGACCCAGGGACTTGAACACTGAAGCTTTCTTT.

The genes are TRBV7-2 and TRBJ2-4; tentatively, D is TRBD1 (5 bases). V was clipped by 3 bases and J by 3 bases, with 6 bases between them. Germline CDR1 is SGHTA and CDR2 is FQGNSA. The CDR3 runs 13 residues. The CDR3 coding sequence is TGTGCCAGCAGCTTCGACAGCAAAAACATTCAGTACTTC. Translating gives CASSFDSKNIQYF.

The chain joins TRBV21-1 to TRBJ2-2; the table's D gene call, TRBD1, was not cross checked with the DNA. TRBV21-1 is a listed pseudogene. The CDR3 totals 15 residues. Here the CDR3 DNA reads TGTGCCAACGGGACAGGGGGGAAGAACACCGGGGAGCTGTTTTTT. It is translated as CANGTGGKNTGELFF.

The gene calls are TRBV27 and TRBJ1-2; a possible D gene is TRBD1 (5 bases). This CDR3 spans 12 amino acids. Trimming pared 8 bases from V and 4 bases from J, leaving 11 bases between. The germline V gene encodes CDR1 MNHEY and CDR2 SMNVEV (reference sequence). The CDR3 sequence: CASAGNGYGYTF. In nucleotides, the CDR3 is TGTGCCAGCGCAGGGAACGGCTATGGCTACACCTTC.

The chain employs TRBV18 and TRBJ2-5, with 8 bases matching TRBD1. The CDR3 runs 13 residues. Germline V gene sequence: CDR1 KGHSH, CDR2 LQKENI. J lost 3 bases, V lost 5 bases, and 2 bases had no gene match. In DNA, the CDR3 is TGTGCCAGCTCATCGGGACAGGAAGAGACCCAGTACTTC. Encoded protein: CASSSGQEETQYF.

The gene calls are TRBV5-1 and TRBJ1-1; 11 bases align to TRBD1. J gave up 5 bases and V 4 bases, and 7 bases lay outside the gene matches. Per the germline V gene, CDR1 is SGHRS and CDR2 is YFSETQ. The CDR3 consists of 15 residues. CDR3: CASSAGQGVWTEAFF. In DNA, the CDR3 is TGCGCCAGCAGCGCGGGACAGGGGGTGTGGACTGAAGCTTTCTTT.

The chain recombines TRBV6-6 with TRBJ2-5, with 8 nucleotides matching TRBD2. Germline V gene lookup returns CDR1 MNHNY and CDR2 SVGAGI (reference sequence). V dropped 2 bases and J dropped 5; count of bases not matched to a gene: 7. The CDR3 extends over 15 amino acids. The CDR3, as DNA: TGTGCCAGCAGTTACGAGCGGGGGTGGGTGGAGACCCAGTACTTC. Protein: CASSYERGWVETQYF.

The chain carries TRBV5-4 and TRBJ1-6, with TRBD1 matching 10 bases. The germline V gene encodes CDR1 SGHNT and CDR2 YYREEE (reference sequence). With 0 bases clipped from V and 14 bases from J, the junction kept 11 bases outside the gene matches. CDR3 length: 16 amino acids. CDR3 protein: CASSLGQGAGGITLHF. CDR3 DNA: TGTGCCAGCAGCTTGGGACAGGGGGCCGGGGGGATAACCCTCCACTTT.

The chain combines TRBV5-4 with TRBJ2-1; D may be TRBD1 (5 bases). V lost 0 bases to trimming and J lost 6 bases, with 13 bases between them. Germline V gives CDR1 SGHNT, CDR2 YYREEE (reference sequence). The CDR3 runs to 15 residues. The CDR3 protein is CASSLDPGSRNEQFF. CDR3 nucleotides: TGTGCCAGCAGCTTGGACCCAGGGTCTCGCAATGAGCAGTTCTTC.

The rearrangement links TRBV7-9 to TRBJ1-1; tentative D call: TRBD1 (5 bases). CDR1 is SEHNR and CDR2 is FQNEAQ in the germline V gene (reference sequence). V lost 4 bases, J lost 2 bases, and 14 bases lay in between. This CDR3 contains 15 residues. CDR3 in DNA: TGTGCCAGCAGCTCCGCAGGGAAGGGTAACACTGAAGCTTTCTTT. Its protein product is CASSSAGKGNTEAFF.

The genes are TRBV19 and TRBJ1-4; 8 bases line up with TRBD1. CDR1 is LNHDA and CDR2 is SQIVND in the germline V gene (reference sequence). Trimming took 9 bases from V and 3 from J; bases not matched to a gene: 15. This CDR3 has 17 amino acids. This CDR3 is CASRQGASPRANEKLFF. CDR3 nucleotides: TGTGCCAGCCGTCAGGGGGCTTCCCCCCGAGCTAATGAAAAACTGTTTTTT.

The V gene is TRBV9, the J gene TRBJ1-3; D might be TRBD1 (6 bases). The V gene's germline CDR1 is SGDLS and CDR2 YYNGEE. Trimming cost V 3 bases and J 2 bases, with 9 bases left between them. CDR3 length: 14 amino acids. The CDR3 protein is CASSASGAGNTIYF. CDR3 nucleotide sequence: TGTGCCAGCAGCGCCTCAGGGGCTGGAAACACCATATATTTT. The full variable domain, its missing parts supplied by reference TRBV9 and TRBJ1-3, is DSGVTQTPKHLITATGQRVTLRCSPRSGDLSVYWYQQSLDQGLQFLIQYYNGEERAKGNILERFSAQQFPDLHSELNLSSLELGDSALYFCASSASGAGNTIYFGEGSWLTVV.

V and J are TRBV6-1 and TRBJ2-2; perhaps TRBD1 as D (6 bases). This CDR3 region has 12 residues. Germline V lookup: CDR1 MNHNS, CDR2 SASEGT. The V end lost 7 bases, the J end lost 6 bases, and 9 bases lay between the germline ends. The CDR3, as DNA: TGTGCCAGCACACGGACAGCCGGGGAGCTGTTTTTT. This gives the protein CASTRTAGELFF.

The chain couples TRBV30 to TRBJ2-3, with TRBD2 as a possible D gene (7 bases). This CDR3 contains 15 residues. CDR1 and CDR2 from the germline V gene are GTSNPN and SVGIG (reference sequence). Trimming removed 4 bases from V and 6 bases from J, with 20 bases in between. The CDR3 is CAWTLGGATIDTQYF. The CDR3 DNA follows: TGTGCCTGGACTTTAGGGGGGGCGACCATTGATACGCAGTATTTT.

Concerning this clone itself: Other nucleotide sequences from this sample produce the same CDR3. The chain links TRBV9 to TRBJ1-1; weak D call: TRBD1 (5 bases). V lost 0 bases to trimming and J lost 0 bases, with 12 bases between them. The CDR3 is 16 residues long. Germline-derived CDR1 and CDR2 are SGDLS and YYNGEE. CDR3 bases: TGTGCCAGCAGCGTAGATGCAGGGCCGATGAACACTGAAGCTTTCTTT. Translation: CASSVDAGPMNTEAFF.

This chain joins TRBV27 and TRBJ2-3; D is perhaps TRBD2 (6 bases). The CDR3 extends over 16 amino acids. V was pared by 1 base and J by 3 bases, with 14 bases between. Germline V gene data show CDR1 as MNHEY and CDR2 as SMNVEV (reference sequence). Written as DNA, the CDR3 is TGTGCCAGCAGTTTATTCACGGGAGACGTAACAGATACGCAGTATTTT. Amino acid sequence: CASSLFTGDVTDTQYF.

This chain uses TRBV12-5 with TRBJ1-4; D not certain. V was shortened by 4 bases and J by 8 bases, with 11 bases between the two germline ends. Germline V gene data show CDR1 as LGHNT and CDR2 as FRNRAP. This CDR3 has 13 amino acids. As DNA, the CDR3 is TGTGCTAGTGGTTCTCCAACAATGGAAAAACTGTTTTTT. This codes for CASGSPTMEKLFF.

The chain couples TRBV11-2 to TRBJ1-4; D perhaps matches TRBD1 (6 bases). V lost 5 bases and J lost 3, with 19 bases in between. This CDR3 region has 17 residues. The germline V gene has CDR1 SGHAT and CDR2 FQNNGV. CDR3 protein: CASSPPRGGGPNEKLFF. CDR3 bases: TGTGCCAGCAGCCCACCCCGTGGGGGGGGCCCTAATGAAAAACTGTTTTTT.

The CDR3 DNA sequence: TGTGCCAGCAGTAAAGGACAGTTGAACACCGGGGAGCTGTTTTTT. Translated, it gives CASSKGQLNTGELFF. V gene TRBV27 combines with J gene TRBJ2-2; the D gene is possibly TRBD1 (6 bases). Trimming stripped 5 bases from V and 1 base from J, with 11 bases between. This CDR3 region has 15 residues. Germline V gene sequence: CDR1 MNHEY, CDR2 SMNVEV (reference sequence).